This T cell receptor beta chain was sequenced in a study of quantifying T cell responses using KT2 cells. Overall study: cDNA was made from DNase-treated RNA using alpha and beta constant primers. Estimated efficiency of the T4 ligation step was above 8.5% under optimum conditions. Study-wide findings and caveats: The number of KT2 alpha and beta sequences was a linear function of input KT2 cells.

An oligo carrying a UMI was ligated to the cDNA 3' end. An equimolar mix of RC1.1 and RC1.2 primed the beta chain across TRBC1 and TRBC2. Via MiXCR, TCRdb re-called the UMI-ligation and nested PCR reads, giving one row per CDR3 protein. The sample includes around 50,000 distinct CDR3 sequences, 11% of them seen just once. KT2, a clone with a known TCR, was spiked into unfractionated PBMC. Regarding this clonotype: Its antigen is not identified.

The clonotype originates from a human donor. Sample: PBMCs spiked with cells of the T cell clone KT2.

This chain's CDR3 is CASVDSFFRNEQFF. The CDR3 DNA follows: TGTGCCAGCGTGGACAGTTTCTTTAGGAATGAGCAGTTCTTC. The J gene is TRBJ2-1, the V gene TRBV25-1, with TRBD1 as a possible D gene (6 bases). Germline V CDR1 and CDR2: MGHDK, SYGVNS. Deletions cut 8 bases from V and 7 bases from J, with 18 bases between. This CDR3 contains 14 residues.